This TCR beta chain was obtained from a study of tumor and adjacent non-tumor tissue in lung cancer. Study conclusions and caveats: Tumor TCR diversity, when higher, was linked to shorter survival. Top 100 clones took a larger repertoire share in normal lung.

Note on this clonotype: The antigen remains unidentified. The junction shows a germline mismatch at one end, possibly a read error.

No cell sorting was done before RNA was extracted from the tissue. TCRbeta libraries were built with three rounds of nested PCR, modified from ARM-PCR. From the multiplex PCR reads, TCRdb called clonotypes with MiXCR, one entry per CDR3 protein. The table records more than 90,000 distinct CDR3 sequences, about 66% of them present only once. This CDR3 has 14 amino acids. CDR1 and CDR2 from the germline V gene are SQVTM and ANQGSEA. Sequencing was performed on lung tumor tissue. This TCR was sampled from a man in his 60s with non-small cell lung cancer. V is TRBV29-1 and J is TRBJ2-3; unclear D gene. The CDR3 DNA follows: TGCAGCGTCGAAGAAGCTTCCCGGAGAGATACGCATTATTTT. Protein sequence: CSVEEASRRDTHYF.